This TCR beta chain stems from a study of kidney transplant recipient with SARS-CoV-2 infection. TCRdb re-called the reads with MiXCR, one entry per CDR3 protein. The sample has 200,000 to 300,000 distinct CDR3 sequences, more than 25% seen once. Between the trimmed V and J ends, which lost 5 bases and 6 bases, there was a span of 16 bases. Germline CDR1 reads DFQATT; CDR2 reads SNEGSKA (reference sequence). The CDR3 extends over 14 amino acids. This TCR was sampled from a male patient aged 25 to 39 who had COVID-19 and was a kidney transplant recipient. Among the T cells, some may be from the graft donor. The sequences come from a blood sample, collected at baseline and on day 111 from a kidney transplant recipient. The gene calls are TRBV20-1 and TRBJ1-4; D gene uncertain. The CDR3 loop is CSAPRVGTHEKLFF. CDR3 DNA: TGCAGTGCTCCCCGGGTGGGAACCCATGAAAAACTGTTTTTT.